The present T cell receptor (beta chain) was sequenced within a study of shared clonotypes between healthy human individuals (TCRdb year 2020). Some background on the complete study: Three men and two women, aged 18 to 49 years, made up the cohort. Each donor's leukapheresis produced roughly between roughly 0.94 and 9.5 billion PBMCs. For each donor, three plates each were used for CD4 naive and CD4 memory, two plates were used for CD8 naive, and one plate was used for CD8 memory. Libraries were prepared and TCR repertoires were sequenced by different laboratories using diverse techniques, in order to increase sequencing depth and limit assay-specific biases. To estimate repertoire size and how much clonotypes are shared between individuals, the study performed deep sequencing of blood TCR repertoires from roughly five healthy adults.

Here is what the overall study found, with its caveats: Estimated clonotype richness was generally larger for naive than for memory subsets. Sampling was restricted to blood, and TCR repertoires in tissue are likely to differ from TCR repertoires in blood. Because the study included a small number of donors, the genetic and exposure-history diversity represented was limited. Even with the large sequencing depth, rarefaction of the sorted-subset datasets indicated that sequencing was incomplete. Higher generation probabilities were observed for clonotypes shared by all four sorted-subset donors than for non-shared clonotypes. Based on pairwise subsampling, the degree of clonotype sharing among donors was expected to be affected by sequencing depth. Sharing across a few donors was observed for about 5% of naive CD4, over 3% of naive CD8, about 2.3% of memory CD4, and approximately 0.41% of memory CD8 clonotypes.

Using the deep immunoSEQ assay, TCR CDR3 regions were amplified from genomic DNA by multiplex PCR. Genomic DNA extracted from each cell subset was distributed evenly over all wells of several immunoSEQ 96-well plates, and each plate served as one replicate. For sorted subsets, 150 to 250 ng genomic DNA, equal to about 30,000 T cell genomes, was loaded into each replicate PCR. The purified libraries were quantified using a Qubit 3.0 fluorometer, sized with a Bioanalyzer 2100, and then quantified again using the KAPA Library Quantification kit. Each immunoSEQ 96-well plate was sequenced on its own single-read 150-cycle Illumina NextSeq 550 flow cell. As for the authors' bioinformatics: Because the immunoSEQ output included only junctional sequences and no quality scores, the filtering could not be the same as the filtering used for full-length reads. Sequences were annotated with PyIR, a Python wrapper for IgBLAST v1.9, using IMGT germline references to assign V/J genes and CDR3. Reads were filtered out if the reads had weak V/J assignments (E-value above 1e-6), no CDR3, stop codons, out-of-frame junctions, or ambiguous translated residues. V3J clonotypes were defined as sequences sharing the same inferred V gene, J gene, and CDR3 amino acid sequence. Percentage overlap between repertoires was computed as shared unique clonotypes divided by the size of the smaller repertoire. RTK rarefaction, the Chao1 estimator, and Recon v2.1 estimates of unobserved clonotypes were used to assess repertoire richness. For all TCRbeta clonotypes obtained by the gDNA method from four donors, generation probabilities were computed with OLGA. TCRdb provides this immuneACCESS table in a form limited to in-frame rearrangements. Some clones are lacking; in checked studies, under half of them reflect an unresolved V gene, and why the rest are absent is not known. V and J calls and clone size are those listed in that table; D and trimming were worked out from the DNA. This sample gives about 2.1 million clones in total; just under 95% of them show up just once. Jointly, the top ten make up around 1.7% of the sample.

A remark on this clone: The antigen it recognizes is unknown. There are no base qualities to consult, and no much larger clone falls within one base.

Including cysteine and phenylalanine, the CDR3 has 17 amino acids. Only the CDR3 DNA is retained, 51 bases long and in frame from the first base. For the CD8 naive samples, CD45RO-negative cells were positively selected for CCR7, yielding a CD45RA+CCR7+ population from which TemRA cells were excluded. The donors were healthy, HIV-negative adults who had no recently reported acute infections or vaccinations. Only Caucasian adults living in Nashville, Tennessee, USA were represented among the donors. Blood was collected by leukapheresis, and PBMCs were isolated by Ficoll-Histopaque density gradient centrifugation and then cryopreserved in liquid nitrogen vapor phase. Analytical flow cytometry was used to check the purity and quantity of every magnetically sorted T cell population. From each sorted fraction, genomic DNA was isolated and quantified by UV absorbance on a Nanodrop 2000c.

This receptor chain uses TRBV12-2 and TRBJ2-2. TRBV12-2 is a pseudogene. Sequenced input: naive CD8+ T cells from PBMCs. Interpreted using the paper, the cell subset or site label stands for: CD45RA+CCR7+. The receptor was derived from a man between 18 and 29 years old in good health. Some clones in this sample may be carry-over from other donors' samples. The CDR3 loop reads CASRIGTDPPAPGELFF. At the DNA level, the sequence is TGTGCAAGTCGCATAGGGACGGACCCCCCGGCACCCGGGGAGCTGTTTTTT.